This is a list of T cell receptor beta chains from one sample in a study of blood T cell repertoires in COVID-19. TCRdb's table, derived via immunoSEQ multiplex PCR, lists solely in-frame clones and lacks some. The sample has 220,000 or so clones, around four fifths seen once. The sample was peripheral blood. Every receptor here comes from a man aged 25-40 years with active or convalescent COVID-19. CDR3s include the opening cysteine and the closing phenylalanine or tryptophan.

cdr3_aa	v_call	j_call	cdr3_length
CASSLAGGSYNEQFF	TRBV27	TRBJ2-1	15
CASTPWGRPGNTIYF	TRBV5-6	TRBJ1-3	15
CASSTDRSQETQYF	TRBV19	TRBJ2-5	14
CASSEGRGNEKLFF	TRBV10-1	TRBJ1-4	14
CASSAGGSSTDTQYF	TRBV6-5	TRBJ2-3	15
CASSNTGGWTEAFF	TRBV6-5	TRBJ1-1	14
CASSWGRGGTGELFF	TRBV5-4	TRBJ2-2	15
CASSQETSGSRTNEQFF	TRBV3-1/TRBV3-2	TRBJ2-1	17
CATSDPPGHYNEQFF	TRBV24-1	TRBJ2-1	15
CASGSSVYNEQFF	TRBV10-1	TRBJ2-1	13
CASSLEGLPGEQFF	TRBV27	TRBJ2-1	14
CASSLRTGWGTDTQYF	TRBV19	TRBJ2-3	16
CASSSVSYEQYF	TRBV12-3/TRBV12-4	TRBJ2-7	12
CASSLYRIHTDTQYF	TRBV5-8	TRBJ2-3	15
CASSEGQFSGANVLTF	TRBV28	TRBJ2-6	16
CASSFGQGNQPQHF	TRBV7-2	TRBJ1-5	14
CASSPSKNTEAFF	TRBV5-5	TRBJ1-1	13
CASSTNLAGGDTQYF	TRBV7-9	TRBJ2-3	15
CAGSGMGTDTQYF	TRBV6-5	TRBJ2-3	13
CASRTTLSDEQYF	TRBV6-5	TRBJ2-7	13
CASSTLILAGERNNEQFF	TRBV6-2/TRBV6-3	TRBJ2-1	18
CASRAREYPSYEQYF	TRBV28	TRBJ2-7	15
CASSYSWAREKLFF	TRBV6-5	TRBJ1-4	14
CASNSNEPEQYF	TRBV12-3/TRBV12-4	TRBJ2-7	12
CASRRGPDNSPLHF	TRBV5-1	TRBJ1-6	14
CASSPTGGSTEAFF	TRBV7-2	TRBJ1-1	14
CASSYGLAEETQYF	TRBV19	TRBJ2-5	14
CASSLVAGEGSGELFF	TRBV5-1	TRBJ2-2	16
CASSLLPGNTEAFF	TRBV28	TRBJ1-1	14
CASSQEYRQGVYEQYF	TRBV4-2	TRBJ2-7	16
CASSLAGSSGRGMEQFF	TRBV5-4	TRBJ2-1	17
CASSQANRGTGNTIYF	TRBV3-1/TRBV3-2	TRBJ1-3	16
CASGREGRETQYF	TRBV6-5	TRBJ2-5	13
CASSYVSKADIQYF	TRBV6-6	TRBJ2-4	14
CASSQTPVPDYIGQYF	TRBV4-1	TRBJ2-7	16
CASSLGLAVNYGYTF	TRBV5-1	TRBJ1-2	15
CAWSAGHGDTQYF	TRBV30	TRBJ2-3	13
CATSRVRGAGTGELFF	TRBV15	TRBJ2-2	16
CASSFRGGWETQYF	TRBV7-2	TRBJ2-5	14
CASSQDSQGTEAFF	TRBV4-3	TRBJ1-1	14